The rows below give T cell receptor beta chains drawn from one sample of a study of shared clonotypes between healthy human individuals. Profiling relied on immunoSEQ multiplex PCR, and the TCRdb table lists in-frame clones only, not all of them. Of 2 million to 3 million clones listed, roughly 93% are singletons. The sequencing sample was made of naive CD4+ T cells from PBMCs. These receptors were taken from a man aged 18-30 years in good health. Some clones in this sample may be carry-over from other donors' samples. CDR3s include the opening cysteine and the closing phenylalanine or tryptophan. D genes are given only for firm matches. A row's size may be missing; if present it is once, few, many or a size class.

cdr3_nt cdr3_aa v_call d_call clone_size j_call
TGTGCCAGCAGAAGGACGGGGACCTACGAGCAGTACTTC CASRRTGTYEQYF TRBV6-1 - - TRBJ2-7
TGTGCCAGCAGCTTCTCTAGCGGGAGGGGTGCCGGGGAGCTGTTTTTT CASSFSSGRGAGELFF TRBV7-2 TRBD2 - TRBJ2-2
TGTGCCAGCAGTGAGTACTTTTCCGACAATCAGCCCCAGCATTTT CASSEYFSDNQPQHF TRBV2 - - TRBJ1-5
TGCGCCAGCATCCCTGGGGTCTCTCTGACAGAGACCCAGTACTTC CASIPGVSLTETQYF TRBV5-1 - - TRBJ2-5
TGCGCCAGCAGCGGGGGAGGGGATCATGAAAAACTGTTTTTT CASSGGGDHEKLFF TRBV5-1 - - TRBJ1-4
TGTGCCAGCAGCTCATTCCGGGACGACCGACGGGGCCGTACCAATGAGCAGTTCTTC CASSSFRDDRRGRTNEQFF TRBV7-9 - - TRBJ2-1
TGTGCCAGCAGTGTGGGGGGAATAGCGGGAGGGCCGTGGAATGAGCAGTTCTTC CASSVGGIAGGPWNEQFF TRBV2 TRBD2 - TRBJ2-1
TGCGCCAGCAGCCAAGAGGGACTAGCGGGATACGAGCAGTACTTC CASSQEGLAGYEQYF TRBV4-1 TRBD2 - TRBJ2-7
TGCAGTGCCAACCGGCCGGATACGCAGTATTTT CSANRPDTQYF TRBV20-1 - - TRBJ2-3
TGTGCCAGCAGCTCGAAGAACACTGAAGCTTTCTTT CASSSKNTEAFF TRBV7-3 - - TRBJ1-1
TGCGCCAGCAGCTTGGCGGGACGATCCTACGAGCAGTACTTC CASSLAGRSYEQYF TRBV5-1 - - TRBJ2-7
TGTGCCAGCAGCATAGGGGCGTCAGATACGCAGTATTTT CASSIGASDTQYF TRBV7-3 - - TRBJ2-3
TGTGCCAGCTCCCCGGGGGCAAATGAAAAACTGTTTTTT CASSPGANEKLFF TRBV18 - - TRBJ1-4
TGTGCCAGTCGGGACCTAATCGGGAATTCACCCCTCCACTTT CASRDLIGNSPLHF TRBV2 - - TRBJ1-6
TGTGCCAGCAGCCCGACCCCGGGACTAGCTAAGGACGAGCAGTACTTC CASSPTPGLAKDEQYF TRBV9 TRBD2 - TRBJ2-7
TGTGCCAGCAGCAAAAGGTCCTCGACTCGCTACTACACCGATCAAGAGACCCAGTACTTC CASSKRSSTRYYTDQETQYF TRBV21-1 - - TRBJ2-5
TGTGCCAGCAGCGCCGGCCCCGCGGGAGGGAACACCGGGGAGCTGTTTTTT CASSAGPAGGNTGELFF TRBV7-3 TRBD2 - TRBJ2-2
TGTGCCAGCTCACCACGGTTACTCGCAACTAATGAAAAACTGTTTTTT CASSPRLLATNEKLFF TRBV18 - - TRBJ1-4
TGTGCCAGCAGCCTTAAGACGAGGGGGACCAATGAGCAGTTCTTC CASSLKTRGTNEQFF TRBV5-4 - - TRBJ2-1
TGTGCCAGCAGCCTAGGACGGAATGAGCAGTTCTTC CASSLGRNEQFF TRBV6-5 - - TRBJ2-1
TGTGCCAGCAGTTCGACTAGCGGGAGGGCGTGGGCTGAGCAGTTCTTC CASSSTSGRAWAEQFF TRBV27 TRBD2 - TRBJ2-1
TGTGCCAGCACCGGGGACAGTATACCACCCTTGGCTTTCTTT CASTGDSIPPLAFF TRBV2 TRBD1 - TRBJ1-1
TGTGCCAGCCTGGGTCTGAGCGGGCAATACAATGAGCAGTTCTTC CASLGLSGQYNEQFF TRBV2 - once TRBJ2-1
TGTGCCAGCAAGAGAGAGGGACAGGGGTATCAGCCCCAGCATTTT CASKREGQGYQPQHF TRBV27 TRBD1 - TRBJ1-5
TGTGCCAGCAGTTACTCAACCAGGGTCAATCAGCCCCAGCATTTT CASSYSTRVNQPQHF TRBV6-6 - - TRBJ1-5
TGTGCCAGTAGCAACCCAGGGGGCAGGGGCTACACCTTC CASSNPGGRGYTF TRBV19 TRBD1 - TRBJ1-2
TGTGCCAGCAGCCAAGGTGTCCTGATGAACACTGAAGCTTTCTTT CASSQGVLMNTEAFF TRBV4-2 - few TRBJ1-1
TGCGCCAGCAGCACCACCGGGACAGGGATGTTGGGTGAGCAGTTCTTC CASSTTGTGMLGEQFF TRBV5-1 TRBD1 - TRBJ2-1
TGTGCCAGCAGTTACCGGGACAGCAACACCGGGGAGCTGTTTTTT CASSYRDSNTGELFF TRBV6-6 TRBD1 - TRBJ2-2
TGTGCTAGTGGTTTGTCAGGGGGCAATGAGCAGTTCTTC CASGLSGGNEQFF TRBV12-5 TRBD1 - TRBJ2-1
TGTGCCAGCACCCTGGACAGGGGGTGGGGCGAGCAGTACTTC CASTLDRGWGEQYF TRBV28 TRBD1 - TRBJ2-7
TGTGCCAGTAGTATAGGGGGAGCGCTATTGAGAGATACGCAGTATTTT CASSIGGALLRDTQYF TRBV19 - - TRBJ2-3
TGTGCCAGCAGTTACCTAGCGGGAGGGACAGATACGCAGTATTTT CASSYLAGGTDTQYF TRBV27 TRBD2 - TRBJ2-3
TGTGCCAGCAGGTACCGGGGGGGGAGCACAGATACGCAGTATTTT CASRYRGGSTDTQYF TRBV28 TRBD2 - TRBJ2-3
TGTGCCAGCAGGGGGACAGCCGGCTACGAGCAGTACTTC CASRGTAGYEQYF TRBV6-5 TRBD1 - TRBJ2-7
TGTGCCAGCAGACCCGACAGGGCGGATGAAAAACTGTTTTTT CASRPDRADEKLFF TRBV6-5 TRBD1 - TRBJ1-4